The present entry profiles one TCR beta chain with its context. Its antigen is undetermined. The data originate from a study of Ad26.COV2.S vaccination and SARS-CoV-2 variants. Looking at the study overall: Ad26.COV2.S shots went into the muscle once or twice, 56 days apart.

Study findings and constraints: It is possible that the TCR breadth and depth analyses underestimated the total T cell responses.

The sample's treatment: around 19 received Ad26.COV2.S at low or high dose, single or two shots; 5 received placebo; per-sample allocation not given. The samples were gathered on day 63 after the first injection of vaccine or placebo. Deletions cut 5 bases from V and 7 bases from J, with 5 bases between. The CDR3 is 11 residues long. Germline CDR1 and CDR2: SEHNR and FQNEAQ (reference sequence). Measured with immunoSEQ multiplex PCR; TCRdb has only the in-frame clones, and not every one. This sample has fewer than 400,000 clones, with roughly nine tenths found just once. The V and J genes are TRBV7-9 and TRBJ1-4, with D hard to call. The receptor's source is a person aged 18 to 59 who received the Ad26.COV2.S COVID-19 vaccine or a placebo. The source material was peripheral blood, sampled in a trial of Ad26.COV2.S vaccine versus placebo. The CDR3 region is CASSPSEKLFF. The CDR3 DNA follows: TGTGCCAGCAGCCCCAGTGAAAAACTGTTTTTT.